One and the same sample provided the 30 T cell receptor beta chains below, sequenced in a study of T cells in Graves' hyperthyroidism and ophthalmopathy. The investigators amplified TCR beta CDR3 regions from RNA transcripts. HTBI primers drove first-round RT-PCR of the TCR CDR3. One entry per CDR3 protein, called by TCRdb with MiXCR from the multiplex PCR reads. The repertoire has approximately 250,000 distinct CDR3 sequences, approximately 23% of them found once; the top ten carry roughly a third. Source material: blood. The receptor source for this set is a woman aged 35 to 49 with Graves' ophthalmopathy.

The J gene is TRBJ2-7, the V gene TRBV30; 8 bases match TRBD2. Germline CDR1 GTSNPN, CDR2 SVGIG (reference sequence). Trimming at V came to 0 bases and at J to 4 bases, leaving 5 bases not matched to a gene. The CDR3 sequence is 14 residues long. In DNA form, the CDR3 reads TGTGCCTGGAGTGTCGGCGGGGGGAGGTACGAGCAGTACTTC. Encoded protein: CAWSVGGGRYEQYF.

This clonotype has at least ten counts. The chain links TRBV29-1 to TRBJ2-7, with TRBD2 as a possible D gene (6 bases). The germline CDR1 and CDR2 sequences are SQVTM and ANQGSEA. V lost 5 bases and J 0 bases, leaving 17 bases between the germline ends. This CDR3 comprises 15 residues. CDR3 region: CSVSTTVAASYEQYF. CDR3 coding DNA: TGCAGCGTTAGCACCACGGTAGCGGCCTCCTACGAGCAGTACTTC.

The chain combines TRBV7-2 with TRBJ2-5; the D gene is possibly TRBD1 (6 bases). CDR3 size: 15 residues. Trimming removed 5 bases from V and 4 bases from J, with 17 bases in between. Germline V gene lookup returns CDR1 SGHTA and CDR2 FQGNSA. DNA for the CDR3: TGTGCCAGCAGCGATACAGGGAAGAGGGGAGAGACCCAGTACTTC. Amino acids: CASSDTGKRGETQYF.

The chain links TRBV3-1 to TRBJ2-7, with TRBD2 identical over 7 bases. J lost 6 bases, V lost 1 base, and 9 bases had no gene match. The CDR3 sequence is 15 residues long. Germline V gives CDR1 LGHDT, CDR2 YNNKEL (reference sequence). The DNA for the CDR3 is TGTGCCAGCAGCCAAGGGGCTAGCGGTATTCTCGAGCAGTACTTC. Translated: CASSQGASGILEQYF.

To note about this clonotype: One junction end disagrees with the germline gene, perhaps due to a read error. The J gene is TRBJ2-2, the V gene TRBV7-1; 7 nucleotides align to TRBD1. Being an ORF, TRBV7-1 has a function that is uncertain. The CDR3 spans 16 residues. The CDR3 here is CASSKGQDEGTGELYF. The DNA of the CDR3 is TGTGCCAGCAGCAAAGGACAGGATGAGGGCACCGGGGAGCTGTATTTT.

This clonotype occurred many times. The chain joins TRBV9 to TRBJ2-7, with 11 positions matching TRBD2. V dropped 4 bases and J dropped 5; count of bases not matched to a gene: 5. The CDR3 is made up of 14 amino acids. From germline, CDR1 is SGDLS and CDR2 YYNGEE. The CDR3 region is CASSSGTSGHEQYF. The CDR3 DNA reads as TGTGCCAGCAGCTCCGGGACTAGCGGCCACGAGCAGTACTTC.

This clonotype was seen more than once but under ten times. The chain combines TRBV14 with TRBJ1-2, with TRBD1 matching over 8 bases. The CDR3 is made up of 14 amino acids. The germline V gene encodes CDR1 SGHDN and CDR2 FVKESK. V shed 3 bases, J shed 5 bases, and the junction held 5 bases outside the gene matches. The CDR3 region is CASSQFQGAYGYTF. As DNA, the CDR3 is TGTGCCAGCAGCCAGTTTCAGGGGGCATATGGCTACACCTTC. Based on the CDR3 plus reference TRBV14 and TRBJ1-2, the full variable domain is EAGVTQFPSHSVIEKGQTVTLRCDPISGHDNLYWYRRVMGKEIKFLLHFVKESKQDESGMPNNRFLAERTGGTYSTLKVQPAELEDSGVYFCASSQFQGAYGYTFGSGTRLTVV.

This clonotype was counted ten times or more. A much more abundant neighbour one base away suggests this may be a read error. This chain joins TRBV28 and TRBJ2-7; perhaps D is TRBD1 or TRBD2 (5 bases each). The CDR3 is made up of 13 amino acids. The V and J ends lost 4 bases and 4 bases respectively, with 11 bases between them. Germline V gene lookup returns CDR1 MDHEN and CDR2 SYDVKM. Here the CDR3 reads CASSYEGRYEQYF. The CDR3, as DNA: TGTGCCAGCAGTTATGAGGGACGGTACGAGCAGTACTTC. The full variable domain, with the rest looked up from reference TRBV28 and TRBJ2-7, is DVKVTQSSRYLVKRTGEKVFLECVQDMDHENMFWYRQDPGLGLRLIYFSYDVKMKEKGDIPEGYSVSREKKERFSLILESASTNQTSMYLCASSYEGRYEQYFGPGTRLTVT.

In this sample, this clonotype turned up many times. V is TRBV20-1 and J is TRBJ1-1, with 9 bases lining up with TRBD1. The CDR3 totals 15 residues. V lost 3 bases, J lost 5 bases, and 10 bases stayed unmatched. CDR1 DFQATT and CDR2 SNEGSKA come from the germline V gene (reference sequence). The CDR3 DNA is TGCAGTGCTAGCCAGCATACAGGGGGCTGGACTGAAGCTTTCTTT. It specifies CSASQHTGGWTEAFF.

With respect to this clonotype: A junction boundary mismatches the germline segment, possibly from a read error. This sequence joins TRBV12-3 or TRBV12-4 and TRBJ1-1; no definite D call. The CDR3 length is 15 residues. CDR3 nucleotides: TGTGTCAGCATCCCCGGCGGGAATACTGCCACTGAAGCTTTCTTT. Translation: CVSIPGGNTATEAFF.

The chain has TRBV6-1 and TRBJ2-7, with 9 bases identical to TRBD2. The CDR3 totals 15 residues. Germline V gives CDR1 MNHNS, CDR2 SASEGT. The ends lost 6 bases at V and 3 bases at J; junction bases unmatched: 9. This CDR3 reads CASSRNAGGLYEQYF. The DNA of the CDR3 is TGTGCCAGCAGCCGAAACGCGGGAGGGCTCTACGAGCAGTACTTC.

The genes are TRBV27 and TRBJ2-7; D may correspond to TRBD1 or TRBD2 (7 bases each). The germline V gene has CDR1 MNHEY and CDR2 SMNVEV (reference sequence). The CDR3 has 14 amino acids. V gave up 8 bases and J gave up 3 bases, with 17 bases separating them. The CDR3 region has the DNA TGTGCCAGCCATCCAGGGGGGGTGGGCTACGAGCAGTACTTC. As protein: CASHPGGVGYEQYF.

This clonotype appeared a few times. The V call is TRBV12-3 or TRBV12-4, the J call TRBJ2-7; D ambiguous. The J call may be wrong; the DNA end is better matched by TRBJ2-1. This CDR3 has 14 residues. CDR3 bases: TGTGCCAGCAGTTCCATTTGGCGGCCCTACGAGCAGTTCTTC. As protein: CASSSIWRPYEQFF.

This clonotype was seen at least ten times. CDR3 sequence: CSASQRVNTEAFF. CDR3 DNA sequence: TGCAGTGCTAGTCAGAGGGTGAACACTGAAGCTTTCTTT. The chain employs TRBV20-1 and TRBJ1-1, with no clear D. Germline assignment: CDR1 DFQATT and CDR2 SNEGSKA (reference sequence). Trimming stripped 3 bases from V and 0 bases from J, with 8 bases between. This CDR3 spans 13 amino acids.

The chain uses TRBV24-1 and TRBJ2-2; D gene unclear. Between the trimmed V and J ends, which lost 8 bases and 4 bases, there was a span of 7 bases. The CDR3 consists of 12 residues. Germline values: CDR1 KGHDR, CDR2 SFDVKD. The CDR3 sequence is CATTTPTGELFF. CDR3 nucleotides: TGTGCCACCACGACTCCCACCGGGGAGCTGTTTTTT.

This clonotype was counted at least ten times. The chain couples TRBV2 to TRBJ1-2; a possible D gene is TRBD1 (6 bases). The germline V gene encodes CDR1 SNHLY and CDR2 FYNNEI. Trimming stripped 5 bases from V and 4 bases from J, with 11 bases between. The CDR3 covers 13 residues. Here the CDR3 reads CASSPRDTYGYTF. The CDR3 DNA sequence: TGTGCCAGCAGTCCGCGGGACACCTATGGCTACACCTTC.

This clonotype has just a few counts. This sequence may be a read error, since a much larger clone differs from it by one base. The chain recombines TRBV19 with TRBJ1-1; maybe TRBD1 (6 bases). Germline CDR1 LNHDA, CDR2 SQIVND (reference sequence). There are 13 residues in the CDR3. In DNA, the CDR3 is TGTGCCGGTAGTATCAAACAGGGTGGAGAAGCTTTCTTT. Encoded protein: CAGSIKQGGEAFF.

In this sample, this clonotype turned up many times. The rearrangement joins TRBV2 to TRBJ1-5, with 11 nucleotides matching TRBD1. The CDR3 is 15 residues long. Germline V gene sequence: CDR1 SNHLY, CDR2 FYNNEI. V gave up 7 bases and J gave up 4 bases; unmatched junction bases: 6. CDR3 loop: CASTAGTGGNQPQHF. Here the CDR3 DNA reads TGTGCCAGCACGGCAGGGACAGGGGGTAATCAGCCCCAGCATTTT.

This clonotype has ten or more counts. The DNA of the CDR3 is TGCAGCGCTCTCCGGGACACCGGGGAGCTGTTTTTT. Translating gives CSALRDTGELFF. The chain couples TRBV29-1 to TRBJ2-2; D unclear. This CDR3 is 12 amino acids long. V lost 7 bases and J lost 3, with 9 bases in between. Germline CDR1 is SQVTM and CDR2 is ANQGSEA.

V gene TRBV3-1 combines with J gene TRBJ1-6; D is perhaps TRBD1 (6 bases). The germline V and J ends were trimmed by 1 base and 8 bases, with 15 bases remaining between them. The CDR3 contains 16 residues. From germline, CDR1 is LGHDT and CDR2 YNNKEL (reference sequence). CDR3 loop: CASSQVQGMTDSPLHF. The CDR3 nucleotides are TGTGCCAGCAGCCAAGTCCAGGGGATGACTGATTCACCCCTCCACTTT.

This clonotype came up many times. The chain carries TRBV5-5 and TRBJ2-4; 7 nucleotides line up with TRBD1. CDR3 length: 15 residues. Germline CDR1 reads SGHKS; CDR2 reads YYEKEE (reference sequence). The junction had 6 bases not matched to a gene; V was cut back by 4 bases and J by 2 bases. In nucleotides, the CDR3 is TGTGCCAGCAGCCCCCAGGGGGTATCCAAAAACATTCAGTACTTC. Its translation: CASSPQGVSKNIQYF.

This clonotype has at least ten counts. This rearrangement joins TRBV6-4 to TRBJ1-5, with 11 bases lining up with TRBD1. Trimming took 9 bases from V and 0 from J; bases not matched to a gene: 7. Per the germline V gene, CDR1 is MRHNA and CDR2 is SNTAGT. This CDR3 comprises 16 residues. In DNA, the CDR3 is TGTGCCAGGGGACAGGGGGACACTTATAGCAATCAGCCCCAGCATTTT. It codes for CARGQGDTYSNQPQHF.

This clonotype was seen repeatedly, ten times or more. The rearrangement uses TRBV28 and TRBJ2-7, with unresolved D. Per the germline V gene, CDR1 is MDHEN and CDR2 is SYDVKM. V shed 7 bases and J shed 0 bases, with 10 bases lying between them. The CDR3 sequence is 13 residues long. CDR3 sequence reads: CASTEHSSYEQYF. In nucleotides, the CDR3 is TGTGCCAGCACGGAGCACAGCTCCTACGAGCAGTACTTC.

The J gene is TRBJ1-2, the V gene TRBV12-5; D may be TRBD1 (5 bases). The CDR3 is 13 residues long. V lost 1 base to trimming and J lost 4 bases, with 7 bases between them. Germline loops: CDR1 LGHNT, CDR2 FRNRAP. CDR3 nucleotide sequence: TGTGCTAGTGGTTTGGGGCAGGGCTATGGCTACACCTTC. Its protein product is CASGLGQGYGYTF.

In this sample, this clonotype turned up many times. The rearrangement joins TRBV30 to TRBJ1-3; D is possibly TRBD1 (6 bases). The CDR3 sequence is 14 residues long. Germline assignment: CDR1 GTSNPN and CDR2 SVGIG (reference sequence). Trimming took 8 bases from V and 3 from J, leaving 17 bases between them. This CDR3 is CAVTGGKIGNTIYF. The DNA of the CDR3 is TGTGCCGTGACAGGTGGAAAAATTGGAAACACCATATATTTT.

This clonotype was recorded at least ten times. The V and J genes are TRBV6-2 or TRBV6-3 and TRBJ1-2; no clear D. Germline V gene data show CDR1 as MNHEY and CDR2 as SVGEGT. This CDR3 has 11 residues. The V end lost 5 bases, the J end lost 6 bases, and 7 bases lay between the germline ends. The DNA for the CDR3 is TGTGCCAGCAGTCAGCTCCATGGCTACACCTTC. This translates into CASSQLHGYTF.

This clonotype came up many times. The V call is TRBV11-2, the J call TRBJ2-5; 7 bases map to TRBD1. CDR3 size: 15 residues. Germline trimming cut 5 bases from V and 5 bases from J; bases unmatched to any gene: 11. Looked up from germline, CDR1 is SGHAT and CDR2 is FQNNGV. The CDR3 DNA is TGTGCCAGCAGCCCAGATCGGACAGGATCGGAGACCCAGTACTTC. Encoded protein: CASSPDRTGSETQYF.

This clonotype appeared many times. V gene TRBV4-2 combines with J gene TRBJ2-2; D may be TRBD2 (7 bases). V lost 3 bases, J lost 4 bases, and 18 bases lay in between. The CDR3 loop spans 17 amino acids. Germline assignment: CDR1 LGHNA and CDR2 YNFKEQ. CDR3 coding DNA: TGTGCCAGCAGCCAGGGACGGGGGGCTTTGTTCACCGGGGAGCTGTTTTTT. Amino acids: CASSQGRGALFTGELFF.

This clonotype was seen a handful of times. V is TRBV20-1 and J is TRBJ2-5, with 11 bases fitting TRBD1. Germline V gene sequence: CDR1 DFQATT, CDR2 SNEGSKA (reference sequence). With V trimmed by 3 bases and J by 3 bases, 12 bases remained unmatched. The CDR3 has 17 amino acids. The CDR3 coding sequence is TGCAGTGCTAGCCCACCTCTAGGACAGGGGGCGGAAGAGACCCAGTACTTC. Amino acids: CSASPPLGQGAEETQYF.

This chain joins TRBV27 and TRBJ1-1; perhaps TRBD1 as D (6 bases). The CDR3 is made up of 14 amino acids. The V end lost 7 bases, the J end lost 2 bases, and 14 bases lay between the germline ends. Germline lookup yields CDR1 MNHEY and CDR2 SMNVEV (reference sequence). CDR3 nucleotide sequence: TGTGCCAGCACCGAGGCCAGGGGTAACACTGAAGCTTTCTTT. Translation: CASTEARGNTEAFF.